A single sample is the source of the 10 T cell receptor beta chains below, sequenced in a study of blood T cell repertoires in COVID-19. Assay used: immunoSEQ multiplex PCR; TCRdb lists only in-frame clones, some missing. The repertoire holds some 160,000 clones, 80% seen once, with 5% in the top ten. Material for sequencing was peripheral blood. These receptors were taken from a woman aged 50 to 65 with acute or convalescent COVID-19.

The gene calls are TRBV9 and TRBJ2-7, with 9 bases matching TRBD1. The V gene's germline CDR1 is SGDLS and CDR2 YYNGEE. The CDR3 runs 16 residues. J gave up 0 bases and V 3 bases, and 7 bases lay outside the gene matches. DNA of the CDR3: TGTGCCAGCAGCGAGGGGATGACAGGGGGCTCCTACGAGCAGTACTTC. Its translation: CASSEGMTGGSYEQYF.

The gene calls are TRBV2 and TRBJ1-6, with 8 bases that match TRBD1. Germline loops: CDR1 SNHLY, CDR2 FYNNEI. There are 17 residues in the CDR3. After removal of 3 bases from V and 11 bases from J, the junction contained 15 bases not matched to a gene. The CDR3 is CASSDLMQGASKPPLHF. The CDR3 region has the DNA TGTGCCAGCAGTGACTTAATGCAGGGGGCCTCGAAGCCACCCCTCCACTTT.

The chain joins TRBV4-3 to TRBJ2-1, with TRBD1 matching 7 bases. The CDR3 has 16 amino acids. V gave up 0 bases and J gave up 1 base; unmatched junction bases: 3. CDR1 and CDR2 (germline): LGHNA, YSLEER. The CDR3 region is CASSQDLGQSYNEQFF. CDR3 coding DNA: TGCGCCAGCAGCCAAGATCTGGGACAGTCCTACAATGAGCAGTTCTTC.

The CDR3 region has the DNA TGTGCCAGCGGAACCGGGACACACCATGGGGATTTCATGAACACTGAAGCTTTCTTT. This codes for CASGTGTHHGDFMNTEAFF. The chain carries TRBV5-4 and TRBJ1-1; D is perhaps TRBD1 (6 bases). CDR1 and CDR2 (germline): SGHNT, YYREEE (reference sequence). With 7 bases removed from V and 0 bases from J, the gap between germline ends came to 28 bases. CDR3 size: 19 residues.

The V and J genes are TRBV3-1 (or the pseudogene TRBV3-2) and TRBJ2-5; D gene uncertain. Per germline, CDR1 LGHDT and CDR2 YNNKEL (reference sequence). The CDR3 is 13 residues long. V was cut by 0 bases and J by 4 bases, with 6 bases left in between. This chain's CDR3 is CASSQDRRETQYF. Written as DNA, the CDR3 is TGTGCCAGCAGCCAAGATCGGAGAGAGACCCAGTACTTC.

V is TRBV6-5 and J is TRBJ1-4; no definite D call. This CDR3 region has 13 residues. V was trimmed by 1 base and J by 8 bases, leaving 8 bases between them. In germline, CDR1 is MNHEY, CDR2 SVGAGI. CDR3 coding DNA: TGTGCCAGCAGTTACTTGAGCGGGGAAAAACTGTTTTTT. This encodes CASSYLSGEKLFF.

As to this clone: A junction end diverges from the germline sequence, so it may reflect a read error. The chain combines TRBV27 with TRBJ1-4, with D unclear. CDR1 is MNHEY and CDR2 is SMNVEV in the germline V gene (reference sequence). This CDR3 is built from 14 residues. This chain's CDR3 is CASSSRRWDEKLFF. The CDR3 DNA follows: TGTGCCAGTAGTTCGCGGAGGTGGGATGAAAAACTGTTTTTT.

The rearrangement links TRBV2 to TRBJ1-6; weak D call: TRBD1 (5 bases). The CDR3 totals 15 residues. Between the trimmed V and J ends, which lost 3 bases and 8 bases, there was a span of 14 bases. Looked up from germline, CDR1 is SNHLY and CDR2 is FYNNEI. The CDR3 loop reads CASSERQGIDSPLHF. The CDR3 DNA sequence: TGTGCCAGCAGTGAGAGGCAGGGTATAGATTCACCCCTCCACTTT. The entire variable domain, with the rest obtained from reference TRBV2 and TRBJ1-6, is as follows: EPEVTQTPSHQVTQMGQEVILRCVPISNHLYFYWYRQILGQKVEFLVSFYNNEISEKSEIFDDQFSVERPDGSNFTLKIRSTKLEDSAMYFCASSERQGIDSPLHFGNGTRLTVT.

This chain joins TRBV6-2 or TRBV6-3 and TRBJ2-2; 10 bases agree with TRBD1. Germline V CDR1 and CDR2: MNHEY, SVGEGT. This CDR3 is 16 amino acids long. The V segment lost 4 bases and the J segment 4 bases; nucleotides outside the gene matches: 6. The CDR3 spells CASSSRTGGFTGELFF. As DNA, the CDR3 is TGTGCCAGCAGTTCGAGGACAGGGGGATTCACCGGGGAGCTGTTTTTT.

In nucleotides, the CDR3 is TGTGCCAGCAGCCCCAAAAGGGACAGGGCCAATGAAAAACTGTTTTTT. Translating gives CASSPKRDRANEKLFF. This sequence joins TRBV11-2 and TRBJ1-4; 9 nucleotides match TRBD1. The junction had 9 bases not matched to a gene; V was cut back by 5 bases and J by 5 bases. Germline CDR1 SGHAT, CDR2 FQNNGV. The CDR3 length is 16 residues.